This entry lists 16 T cell receptor beta chains sequenced from one sample in a study of T-cell memory formation after mild COVID-19. MiXCR was run by TCRdb on the 5' RACE reads, yielding one entry per CDR3 protein. This sample has around 500,000 distinct CDR3 sequences, with 15% to 20% found just once. What was sequenced was PBMCs or a T cell subset sorted from them (not recorded which). These receptors all come from an adult woman who had mild COVID-19 (a few samples of this study predate the infection). Cell type and time point are not known.

This clonotype was seen more than once but under ten times. The CDR3 spells CASSQDRPGGTYEQYF. The CDR3 coding sequence is TGCGCCAGCAGCCAAGATCGTCCAGGGGGCACCTACGAGCAGTACTTC. The rearrangement uses TRBV4-1 and TRBJ2-7; 8 positions agree with TRBD1. This CDR3 contains 16 residues. Germline V lookup: CDR1 MGHRA, CDR2 YSYEKL. Germline trimming cut 0 bases from V and 2 bases from J; bases unmatched to any gene: 6.

This clonotype has more than one count but fewer than ten. The gene calls are TRBV29-1 and TRBJ2-2; the D gene is possibly TRBD2 (5 bases). Germline CDR1 SQVTM, CDR2 ANQGSEA. The CDR3 runs to 15 residues. V gave up 4 bases and J gave up 3 bases, with 15 bases separating them. CDR3 nucleotides: TGCAGCGTTGTGGTTGGGAGTGCGTACACCGGGGAGCTGTTTTTT. Protein product: CSVVVGSAYTGELFF.

The chain employs TRBV30 and TRBJ2-7; D possibly uses TRBD1 or TRBD2 (5 bases each). V lost 5 bases, J lost 1 base, and 18 bases lay in between. CDR3 length equals 15 residues. Germline CDR1 is GTSNPN and CDR2 is SVGIG (reference sequence). The chain's CDR3 is CAWGTEGLRSYEQYF. Here the CDR3 DNA reads TGTGCCTGGGGCACTGAGGGGCTGAGGTCCTACGAGCAGTACTTC.

This clonotype was picked up a small number of times. The rearrangement links TRBV7-2 to TRBJ2-5, with a tentative D call TRBD1 (6 bases). The CDR3 length is 16 residues. V lost 6 bases to trimming and J lost 4 bases, with 21 bases between them. From germline, CDR1 is SGHTA and CDR2 FQGNSA. CDR3 residues: CASSRAGPGVVETQYF. The CDR3 DNA sequence: TGTGCCAGCAGTCGCGCCGGGCCAGGGGTTGTAGAGACCCAGTACTTC.

This clonotype was detected ten times or more. CDR3 in amino acids: CSVEAPEGREGHEQYF. The DNA for the CDR3 is TGCAGCGTTGAAGCGCCGGAGGGCAGGGAAGGCCACGAGCAGTACTTC. V usage is TRBV29-1 and J usage is TRBJ2-7; D is possibly TRBD2 (6 bases). CDR1 is SQVTM and CDR2 is ANQGSEA in the germline V gene. The CDR3 runs to 16 residues. The V end was cut by 1 base, the J end by 5 bases, with 21 bases between.

This clonotype occurred many times. This chain uses TRBV2 with TRBJ1-1; 8 bases map to TRBD1. Trimming at V came to 4 bases and at J to 8 bases, leaving 9 bases not matched to a gene. This CDR3 has 14 amino acids. CDR1 and CDR2 from the germline V gene are SNHLY and FYNNEI. The CDR3 nucleotides read TGTGCCAGCAGTGCGCAGGGACAGGTTGGGGAAGCTTTCTTT. Its protein is CASSAQGQVGEAFF.

This chain joins TRBV5-1 and TRBJ2-3; D gene uncertain. V lost 0 bases and J 5 bases, leaving 13 bases between the germline ends. Germline V lookup: CDR1 SGHRS, CDR2 YFSETQ. The CDR3 runs to 15 residues. The CDR3 DNA reads TGCGCCAGCAGCTTGGGGACGGTTGGCAAAGATACGCAGTATTTT. Residues: CASSLGTVGKDTQYF.

The chain links TRBV7-9 to TRBJ2-7; 7 bases match TRBD1. There are 15 residues in the CDR3. Unmatched junction bases numbered 10, after V lost 5 bases and J lost 3 bases. CDR1 and CDR2 (germline): SEHNR, FQNEAQ (reference sequence). Here the CDR3 reads CASSQPQGSIYEQYF. In DNA form, the CDR3 reads TGTGCCAGCAGCCAACCACAGGGGTCGATCTACGAGCAGTACTTC.

This chain joins TRBV4-2 and TRBJ2-2; no firm D call. V was shortened by 0 bases and J by 5 bases, with 16 bases between the two germline ends. This CDR3 is 17 amino acids long. Germline values: CDR1 LGHNA, CDR2 YNFKEQ. The CDR3 spells CASSQDSLLAQTGELFF. As DNA, the CDR3 is TGTGCCAGCAGCCAAGATTCATTACTGGCTCAAACCGGGGAGCTGTTTTTT.

This chain links TRBV6-1 with TRBJ2-1, with D hard to call. Trimming removed 3 bases at V and 0 bases at J, with 12 bases between. Germline V lookup: CDR1 MNHNS, CDR2 SASEGT. The CDR3 spans 16 residues. The CDR3 sequence is CASSDLGRSSYNEQFF. The DNA of the CDR3 is TGTGCCAGCAGTGATTTAGGGCGGAGCTCCTACAATGAGCAGTTCTTC.

The rearrangement links TRBV4-2 to TRBJ2-1; 14 bases are shared with TRBD2. The CDR3 sequence is 18 residues long. Germline values: CDR1 LGHNA, CDR2 YNFKEQ. J gave up 8 bases and V 0 bases, and 9 bases lay outside the gene matches. Written as DNA, the CDR3 is TGTGCCAGCAGCCAAGAGCTGTCCGGGACTAGCGGGAGAGATGAGCAGTTCTTC. Translated, it gives CASSQELSGTSGRDEQFF.

This chain links TRBV30 with TRBJ1-1; D not certain. V was clipped by 0 bases and J by 1 base, with 12 bases between them. CDR1 is GTSNPN and CDR2 is SVGIG in the germline V gene (reference sequence). The length of the CDR3 is 15 residues. CDR3 loop: CAWSVGPEGNTEAFF. CDR3 sequence (DNA): TGTGCCTGGAGTGTAGGCCCGGAGGGGAACACTGAAGCTTTCTTT.

J is TRBJ1-3 and V is TRBV7-9; no reliable D call. V lost 0 bases and J 4 bases, leaving 13 bases between the germline ends. Germline CDR1 is SEHNR and CDR2 is FQNEAQ (reference sequence). The CDR3 is 16 residues long. The CDR3 bases are TGTGCCAGCAGCTTAGCCTGGGGATCTGGGGGAAACACCATATATTTT. Translating gives CASSLAWGSGGNTIYF.

This rearrangement joins TRBV12-3 or TRBV12-4 to TRBJ2-2, with TRBD2 as a possible D gene (5 bases). The length of the CDR3 is 12 residues. V gave up 1 base and J gave up 13 bases, with 10 bases separating them. The CDR3 here is CASSLGRVWLFF. DNA for the CDR3: TGTGCCAGCAGTTTAGGGCGGGTTTGGCTGTTTTTT.

J is TRBJ2-7 and V is TRBV3-1; tentative D call: TRBD2 (5 bases). CDR1 and CDR2 (germline): LGHDT, YNNKEL (reference sequence). The length of the CDR3 is 14 residues. Trimming removed 10 bases at V and 0 bases at J, with 16 bases between. CDR3 residues: CATRRSRASYEQYF. In DNA form, the CDR3 reads TGTGCCACCAGGAGGAGTAGAGCCTCCTACGAGCAGTACTTC.

The rearrangement links TRBV5-1 to TRBJ2-1, with a tentative D call TRBD1 (5 bases). V lost 3 bases and J lost 3, with 16 bases in between. This CDR3 comprises 16 residues. Germline CDR1 reads SGHRS; CDR2 reads YFSETQ. The CDR3 spells CASSSPQGTLYNEQFF. Written as DNA, the CDR3 is TGCGCCAGCAGCTCACCCCAGGGAACTCTCTACAATGAGCAGTTCTTC.